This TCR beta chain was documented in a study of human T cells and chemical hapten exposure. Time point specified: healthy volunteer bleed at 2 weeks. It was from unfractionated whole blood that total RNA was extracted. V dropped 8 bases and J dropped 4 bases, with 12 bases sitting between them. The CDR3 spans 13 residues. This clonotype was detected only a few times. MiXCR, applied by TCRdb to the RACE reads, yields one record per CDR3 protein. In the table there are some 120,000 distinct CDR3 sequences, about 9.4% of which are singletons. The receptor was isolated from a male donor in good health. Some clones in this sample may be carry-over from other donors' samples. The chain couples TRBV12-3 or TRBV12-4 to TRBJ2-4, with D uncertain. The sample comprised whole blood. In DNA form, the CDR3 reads TGTGCCAGCGGAATACACTTTAAAAACATTCAGTACTTC. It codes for CASGIHFKNIQYF.